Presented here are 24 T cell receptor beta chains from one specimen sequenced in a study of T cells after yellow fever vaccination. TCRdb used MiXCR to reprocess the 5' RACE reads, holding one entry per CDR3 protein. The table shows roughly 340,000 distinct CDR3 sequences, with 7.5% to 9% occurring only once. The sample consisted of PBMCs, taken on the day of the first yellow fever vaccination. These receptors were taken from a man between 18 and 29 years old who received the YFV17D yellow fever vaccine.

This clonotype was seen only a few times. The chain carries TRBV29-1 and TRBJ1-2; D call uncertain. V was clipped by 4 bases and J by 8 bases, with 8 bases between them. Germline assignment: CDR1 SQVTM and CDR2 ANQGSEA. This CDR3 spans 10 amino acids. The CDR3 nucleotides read TGCAGCGTTGGGGAGGAGGGCTACACCTTC. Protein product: CSVGEEGYTF.

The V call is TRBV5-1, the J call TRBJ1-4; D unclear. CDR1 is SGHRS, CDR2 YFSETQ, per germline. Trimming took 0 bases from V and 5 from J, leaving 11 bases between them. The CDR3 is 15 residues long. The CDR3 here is CASSLEGMGNEKLFF. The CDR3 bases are TGCGCCAGCAGCTTGGAAGGGATGGGGAATGAAAAACTGTTTTTT.

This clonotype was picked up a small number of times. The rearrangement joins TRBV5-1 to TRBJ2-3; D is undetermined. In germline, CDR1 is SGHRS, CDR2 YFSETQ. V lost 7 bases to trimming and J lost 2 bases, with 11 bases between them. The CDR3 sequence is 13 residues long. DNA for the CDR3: TGCGCCAGCGATGGCGGACCCACAGATACGCAGTATTTT. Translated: CASDGGPTDTQYF.

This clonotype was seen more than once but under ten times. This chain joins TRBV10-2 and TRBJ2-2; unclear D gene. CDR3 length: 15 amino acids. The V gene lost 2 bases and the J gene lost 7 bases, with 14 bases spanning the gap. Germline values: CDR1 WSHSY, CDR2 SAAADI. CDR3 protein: CASSEANLVRGELFF. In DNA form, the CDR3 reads TGCGCCAGCAGTGAGGCCAATCTTGTGCGCGGGGAGCTGTTTTTT.

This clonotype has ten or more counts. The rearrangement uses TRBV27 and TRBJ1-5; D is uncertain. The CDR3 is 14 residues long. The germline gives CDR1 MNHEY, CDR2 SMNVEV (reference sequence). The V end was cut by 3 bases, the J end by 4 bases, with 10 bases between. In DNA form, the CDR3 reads TGTGCCAGCAGTTTGGGCGGAACAAATCAGCCCCAGCATTTT. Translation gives CASSLGGTNQPQHF.

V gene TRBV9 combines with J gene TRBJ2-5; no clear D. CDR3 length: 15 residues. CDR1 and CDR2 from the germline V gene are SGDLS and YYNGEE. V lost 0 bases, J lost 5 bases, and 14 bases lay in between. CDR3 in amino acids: CASSVEPGQFETQYF. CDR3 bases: TGTGCCAGCAGCGTAGAACCGGGTCAATTCGAGACCCAGTACTTC.

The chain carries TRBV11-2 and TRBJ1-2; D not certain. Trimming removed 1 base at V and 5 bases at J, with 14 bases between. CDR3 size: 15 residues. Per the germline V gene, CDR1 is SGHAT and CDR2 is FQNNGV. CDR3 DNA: TGTGCCAGCAGCTTAGTAGACAACGCCTGGTATGGCTACACCTTC. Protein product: CASSLVDNAWYGYTF.

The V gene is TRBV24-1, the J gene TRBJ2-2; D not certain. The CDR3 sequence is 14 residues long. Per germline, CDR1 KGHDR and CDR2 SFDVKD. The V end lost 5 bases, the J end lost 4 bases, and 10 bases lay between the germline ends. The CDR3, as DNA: TGTGCCACCAGTGGGGAAACAAGCACCGGGGAGCTGTTTTTT. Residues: CATSGETSTGELFF.

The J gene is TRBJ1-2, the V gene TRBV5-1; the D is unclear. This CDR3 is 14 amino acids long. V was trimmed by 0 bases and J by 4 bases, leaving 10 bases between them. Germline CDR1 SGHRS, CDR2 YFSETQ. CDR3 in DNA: TGCGCCAGCAGCTTGGATTCAAGGGCCTATGGCTACACCTTC. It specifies CASSLDSRAYGYTF.

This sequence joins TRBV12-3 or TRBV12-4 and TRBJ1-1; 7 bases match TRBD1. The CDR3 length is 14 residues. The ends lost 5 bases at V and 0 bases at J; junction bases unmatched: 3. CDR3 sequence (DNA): TGTGCCAGCAGTATGGGACAGCTGAACACTGAAGCTTTCTTT. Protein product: CASSMGQLNTEAFF.

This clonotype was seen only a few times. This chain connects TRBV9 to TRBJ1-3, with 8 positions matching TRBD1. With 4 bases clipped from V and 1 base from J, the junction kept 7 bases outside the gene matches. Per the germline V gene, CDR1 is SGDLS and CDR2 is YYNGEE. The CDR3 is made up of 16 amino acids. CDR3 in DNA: TGTGCCAGCAGCTCACCAGGGGGCTTATCTGGAAACACCATATATTTT. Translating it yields CASSSPGGLSGNTIYF.

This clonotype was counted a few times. In nucleotides, the CDR3 is TGTGCCTGGAGTGTACTTGTGGCCGATTACGAGCAGTACTTC. It encodes CAWSVLVADYEQYF. The rearrangement links TRBV30 to TRBJ2-7; D unclear. The CDR3 runs to 14 residues. Germline-derived CDR1 and CDR2 are GTSNPN and SVGIG (reference sequence). The V gene lost 0 bases and the J gene lost 4 bases, with 13 bases spanning the gap.

The DNA for the CDR3 is TGTGCCAGCAGCTTAGCCCAGGGCTGGCTTTTTGGCTACACCTTC. It specifies CASSLAQGWLFGYTF. The gene calls are TRBV7-2 and TRBJ1-2, with D possibly TRBD1 on 5 matching bases. V was trimmed by 0 bases and J by 7 bases, leaving 15 bases between them. The CDR3 totals 15 residues. The germline V gene encodes CDR1 SGHTA and CDR2 FQGNSA.

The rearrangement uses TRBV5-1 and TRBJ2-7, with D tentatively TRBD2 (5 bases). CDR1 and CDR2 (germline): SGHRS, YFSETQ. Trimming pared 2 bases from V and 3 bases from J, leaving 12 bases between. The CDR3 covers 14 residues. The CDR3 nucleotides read TGCGCCAGCAGCTTATTGGACGGGGACTACGAGCAGTACTTC. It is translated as CASSLLDGDYEQYF.

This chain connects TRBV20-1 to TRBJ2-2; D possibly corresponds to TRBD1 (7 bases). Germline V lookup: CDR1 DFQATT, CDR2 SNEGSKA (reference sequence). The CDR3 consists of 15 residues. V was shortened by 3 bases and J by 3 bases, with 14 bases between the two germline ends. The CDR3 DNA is TGCAGTGCTAGTGGAGGGGGCCCGGACACCGGGGAGCTGTTTTTT. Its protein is CSASGGGPDTGELFF.

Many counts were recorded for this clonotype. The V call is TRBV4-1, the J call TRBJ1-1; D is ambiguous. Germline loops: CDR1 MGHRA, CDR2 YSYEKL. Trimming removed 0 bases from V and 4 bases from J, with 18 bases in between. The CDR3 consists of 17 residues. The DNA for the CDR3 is TGCGCCAGCAGCCAAGAACCTAAGGGATCCTTAGGCACTGAAGCTTTCTTT. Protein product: CASSQEPKGSLGTEAFF.

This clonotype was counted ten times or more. In DNA form, the CDR3 reads TGTGCCAGCAGTTCTAAGAATGACAGGGCCGATGAGCAGTTCTTC. Its protein is CASSSKNDRADEQFF. This chain links TRBV5-4 with TRBJ2-1; 7 bases are shared with TRBD1. The germline V gene encodes CDR1 SGHNT and CDR2 YYREEE (reference sequence). The ends lost 5 bases at V and 8 bases at J; junction bases unmatched: 13. The CDR3 has 15 amino acids.

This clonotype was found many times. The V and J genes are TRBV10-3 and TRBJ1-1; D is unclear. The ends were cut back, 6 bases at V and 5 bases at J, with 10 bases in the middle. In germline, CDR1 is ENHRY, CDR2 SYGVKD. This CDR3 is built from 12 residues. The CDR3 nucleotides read TGTGCCATCAGCCCAGTCAGTACTGAAGCTTTCTTT. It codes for CAISPVSTEAFF.

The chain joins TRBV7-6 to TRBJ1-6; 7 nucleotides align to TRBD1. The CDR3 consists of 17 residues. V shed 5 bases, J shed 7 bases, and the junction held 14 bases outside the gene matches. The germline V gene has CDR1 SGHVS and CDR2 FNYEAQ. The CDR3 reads CASSHRPAGQENSPLHF. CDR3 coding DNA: TGTGCCAGCAGCCACCGGCCCGCCGGACAGGAAAATTCACCCCTCCACTTT. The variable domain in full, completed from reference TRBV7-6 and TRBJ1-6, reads GAGVSQSPRYKVTKRGQDVALRCDPISGHVSLYWYRQALGQGPEFLTYFNYEAQQDKSGLPNDRFSAERPEGSISTLTIQRTEQRDSAMYRCASSHRPAGQENSPLHFGNGTRLTVT.

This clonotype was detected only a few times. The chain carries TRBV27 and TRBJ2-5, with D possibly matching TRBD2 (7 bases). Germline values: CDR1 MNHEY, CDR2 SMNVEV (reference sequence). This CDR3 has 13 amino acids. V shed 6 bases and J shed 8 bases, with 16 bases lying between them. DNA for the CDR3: TGTGCCAGCAGAGTACAGGGAGGGAGAACCCAGTACTTC. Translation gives CASRVQGGRTQYF.

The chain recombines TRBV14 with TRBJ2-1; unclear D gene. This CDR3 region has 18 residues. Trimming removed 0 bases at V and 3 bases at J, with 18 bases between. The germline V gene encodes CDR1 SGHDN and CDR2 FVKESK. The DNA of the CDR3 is TGTGCCAGCAGCCAAGATCGGTTGTCCCATTATCACTACAATGAGCAGTTCTTC. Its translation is CASSQDRLSHYHYNEQFF.

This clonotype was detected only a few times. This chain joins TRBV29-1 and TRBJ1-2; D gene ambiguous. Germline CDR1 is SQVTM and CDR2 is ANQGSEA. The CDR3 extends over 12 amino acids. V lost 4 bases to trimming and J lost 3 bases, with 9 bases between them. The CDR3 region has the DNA TGCAGCGTTGTTTGGGAAGACTATGGCTACACCTTC. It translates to CSVVWEDYGYTF.

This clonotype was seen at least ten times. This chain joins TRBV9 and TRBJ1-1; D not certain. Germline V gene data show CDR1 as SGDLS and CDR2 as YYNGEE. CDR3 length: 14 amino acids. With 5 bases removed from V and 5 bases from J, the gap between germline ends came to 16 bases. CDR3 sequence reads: CASRATDDWTEAFF. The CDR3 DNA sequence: TGTGCCAGCAGGGCTACGGACGATTGGACTGAAGCTTTCTTT.

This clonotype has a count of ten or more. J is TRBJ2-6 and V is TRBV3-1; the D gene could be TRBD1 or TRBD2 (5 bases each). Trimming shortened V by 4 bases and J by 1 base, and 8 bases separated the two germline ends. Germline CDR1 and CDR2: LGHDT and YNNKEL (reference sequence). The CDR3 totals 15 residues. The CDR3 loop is CASSRGVSGANVLTF. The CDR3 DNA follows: TGTGCCAGCAGCCGAGGGGTATCTGGGGCCAACGTCCTGACTTTC.